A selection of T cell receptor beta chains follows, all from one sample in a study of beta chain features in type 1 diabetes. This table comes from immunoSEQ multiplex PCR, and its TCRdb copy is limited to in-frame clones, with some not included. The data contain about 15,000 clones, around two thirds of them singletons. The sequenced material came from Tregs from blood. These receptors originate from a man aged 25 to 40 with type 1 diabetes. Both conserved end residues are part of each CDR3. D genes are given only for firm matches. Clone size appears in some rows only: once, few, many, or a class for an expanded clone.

CDR3aa: CASSFSLGTGELFF; CDR3nt: TGTGCCAGCAGCTTTAGCCTAGGCACCGGGGAGCTGTTTTTT; j_gene: TRBJ2-2; d_gene: -; abundance: -; v_gene: TRBV5-4
CDR3aa: CATSRAVNEQFF; CDR3nt: TGTGCCACCAGCAGAGCCGTCAATGAGCAGTTCTTC; j_gene: TRBJ2-1; d_gene: -; abundance: -; v_gene: TRBV15
CDR3aa: CASSERTGSIGETQYF; CDR3nt: TGTGCCAGCAGCGAGAGGACAGGGTCAATTGGGGAGACCCAGTACTTC; j_gene: TRBJ2-5; d_gene: TRBD1; abundance: few; v_gene: TRBV7-2
CDR3aa: CASSLAPGSSYNEQFF; CDR3nt: TGTGCCAGCAGCTTAGCGCCTGGTAGCTCCTACAATGAGCAGTTCTTC; j_gene: TRBJ2-1; d_gene: -; abundance: few; v_gene: TRBV7-2
CDR3aa: CASSPPRLAGNYNEQFF; CDR3nt: TGTGCCAGCTCACCACCGCGGCTAGCGGGAAACTACAATGAGCAGTTCTTC; j_gene: TRBJ2-1; d_gene: TRBD2; abundance: -; v_gene: TRBV18
CDR3aa: CASSFRGANTGELFF; CDR3nt: TGTGCCAGCAGCTTCCGGGGGGCGAACACCGGGGAGCTGTTTTTT; j_gene: TRBJ2-2; d_gene: TRBD2; abundance: -; v_gene: TRBV5-5
CDR3aa: CASSRTGDEQYF; CDR3nt: TGTGCCAGCAGTCGCACCGGGGACGAGCAGTACTTC; j_gene: TRBJ2-7; d_gene: -; abundance: -; v_gene: TRBV11-2
CDR3aa: CASSYDRTAAQETQYF; CDR3nt: TGCGCCAGCAGCTACGACCGGACAGCAGCACAAGAGACCCAGTACTTC; j_gene: TRBJ2-5; d_gene: -; abundance: -; v_gene: TRBV5-1
CDR3aa: CASSLPGQGAGEQFF; CDR3nt: TGTGCCAGCAGTTTACCGGGACAGGGGGCCGGTGAGCAGTTCTTC; j_gene: TRBJ2-1; d_gene: TRBD1; abundance: -; v_gene: TRBV27
CDR3aa: CASSNPQGAANEKLFF; CDR3nt: TGTGCCAGCAGTAACCCACAGGGGGCCGCTAATGAAAAACTGTTTTTT; j_gene: TRBJ1-4; d_gene: TRBD1; abundance: -; v_gene: TRBV28
CDR3aa: CASVKGQGKGEQYF; CDR3nt: TGTGCCAGCGTCAAGGGACAGGGAAAAGGGGAGCAGTACTTC; j_gene: TRBJ2-7; d_gene: TRBD1; abundance: -; v_gene: TRBV27
CDR3aa: CAWSWGTGNGYTF; CDR3nt: TGTGCCTGGAGTTGGGGGACAGGGAATGGCTACACCTTC; j_gene: TRBJ1-2; d_gene: TRBD1; abundance: -; v_gene: TRBV30
CDR3aa: CASRPPSGGAAGELFF; CDR3nt: TGTGCCAGCAGACCCCCGAGCGGGGGGGCCGCCGGGGAGCTGTTTTTT; j_gene: TRBJ2-2; d_gene: TRBD2; abundance: -; v_gene: TRBV27
CDR3aa: CASSPPALDQETQYF; CDR3nt: TGTGCCAGCTCACCACCGGCCCTGGACCAAGAGACCCAGTACTTC; j_gene: TRBJ2-5; d_gene: -; abundance: once; v_gene: TRBV18
CDR3aa: CSVEPYASGGAGNEQFF; CDR3nt: TGCAGCGTTGAACCTTACGCTAGCGGGGGGGCTGGCAATGAGCAGTTCTTC; j_gene: TRBJ2-1; d_gene: TRBD2; abundance: -; v_gene: TRBV29-1
CDR3aa: CASSTRQGAVGEQYF; CDR3nt: TGTGCCAGTAGTACCCGACAGGGGGCTGTTGGCGAGCAGTACTTC; j_gene: TRBJ2-7; d_gene: TRBD1; abundance: -; v_gene: TRBV19
CDR3aa: CAIAGQANTGELFF; CDR3nt: TGTGCCATCGCGGGACAGGCGAACACCGGGGAGCTGTTTTTT; j_gene: TRBJ2-2; d_gene: TRBD1; abundance: -; v_gene: TRBV10-3
CDR3aa: CASSPSGTRVGELFF; CDR3nt: TGTGCCAGTAGTCCCTCCGGGACTAGGGTCGGGGAGCTGTTTTTT; j_gene: TRBJ2-2; d_gene: TRBD2; abundance: few; v_gene: TRBV19
CDR3aa: CASSPPAGELFF; CDR3nt: TGCGCCAGCAGTCCTCCCGCCGGGGAGCTGTTTTTT; j_gene: TRBJ2-2; d_gene: -; abundance: -; v_gene: TRBV23-1
CDR3aa: CAISDPGETGGLEAFF; CDR3nt: TGTGCCATCAGTGACCCAGGGGAGACAGGGGGCTTGGAAGCTTTCTTT; j_gene: TRBJ1-1; d_gene: TRBD1; abundance: -; v_gene: TRBV10-3
CDR3aa: CASSKTSGRNEQFF; CDR3nt: TGTGCCAGCAGCAAGACTAGCGGGAGAAATGAGCAGTTCTTC; j_gene: TRBJ2-1; d_gene: TRBD2; abundance: -; v_gene: TRBV9
CDR3aa: CASSGTGGYEQYF; CDR3nt: TGCGCCAGCAGCGGAACAGGGGGCTACGAGCAGTACTTC; j_gene: TRBJ2-7; d_gene: TRBD1; abundance: -; v_gene: TRBV5-1
CDR3aa: CASSKSRYSSNQPQHF; CDR3nt: TGTGCCAGCAGCAAATCTCGATACAGTAGCAATCAGCCCCAGCATTTT; j_gene: TRBJ1-5; d_gene: -; abundance: -; v_gene: TRBV21-1
CDR3aa: CASSQRQGFSDTQYF; CDR3nt: TGTGCCAGCAGCCAGCGACAGGGTTTCTCCGATACGCAGTATTTT; j_gene: TRBJ2-3; d_gene: TRBD1; abundance: few; v_gene: TRBV7-9
CDR3aa: CAIALDRGQGEQYF; CDR3nt: TGTGCCATCGCCCTAGACAGGGGGCAAGGGGAGCAGTACTTC; j_gene: TRBJ2-7; d_gene: TRBD1; abundance: -; v_gene: TRBV10-3
CDR3aa: CSVAWTGDRYGYTF; CDR3nt: TGCAGCGTTGCCTGGACAGGGGATCGCTATGGCTACACCTTC; j_gene: TRBJ1-2; d_gene: TRBD1; abundance: few; v_gene: TRBV29-1
CDR3aa: CASSLSNRGINTEAFF; CDR3nt: TGTGCCAGCAGCCTTAGCAACAGGGGTATAAACACTGAAGCTTTCTTT; j_gene: TRBJ1-1; d_gene: TRBD1; abundance: -; v_gene: TRBV7-2
CDR3aa: CASSLSAGFPSYGYTF; CDR3nt: TGTGCCAGCAGCTTGTCGGCAGGATTCCCTTCCTATGGCTACACCTTC; j_gene: TRBJ1-2; d_gene: -; abundance: -; v_gene: TRBV5-5
CDR3aa: CASSGGARVNTEAFF; CDR3nt: TGTGCCAGCTCGGGGGGGGCGCGGGTGAACACTGAAGCTTTCTTT; j_gene: TRBJ1-1; d_gene: -; abundance: few; v_gene: TRBV18
CDR3aa: CASSPNRGETEAFF; CDR3nt: TGTGCCAGCTCACCAAACAGGGGAGAAACTGAAGCTTTCTTT; j_gene: TRBJ1-1; d_gene: TRBD1; abundance: -; v_gene: TRBV18
CDR3aa: CSAVQGLWDGYTF; CDR3nt: TGCAGCGCCGTGCAGGGACTATGGGATGGCTACACCTTC; j_gene: TRBJ1-2; d_gene: -; abundance: -; v_gene: TRBV29-1
CDR3aa: CASSLGTLNTEAFF; CDR3nt: TGTGCCAGCAGCCTAGGGACATTGAACACTGAAGCTTTCTTT; j_gene: TRBJ1-1; d_gene: -; abundance: -; v_gene: TRBV6-5
CDR3aa: CASTEGIYGYTF; CDR3nt: TGTGCCAGCACCGAGGGAATCTATGGCTACACCTTC; j_gene: TRBJ1-2; d_gene: -; abundance: -; v_gene: TRBV5-5
CDR3aa: CASSGLAGGTSPDTQYF; CDR3nt: TGCGCCAGCAGCGGACTAGCGGGGGGGACCAGCCCAGATACGCAGTATTTT; j_gene: TRBJ2-3; d_gene: TRBD2; abundance: -; v_gene: TRBV5-1
CDR3aa: CASSLRLAGYEQFF; CDR3nt: TGTGCCAGCAGCTTGCGACTAGCGGGATATGAGCAGTTCTTC; j_gene: TRBJ2-1; d_gene: TRBD2; abundance: few; v_gene: TRBV7-2
CDR3aa: CASSADMNTEAFF; CDR3nt: TGTGCCAGCAGCGCCGACATGAACACTGAAGCTTTCTTT; j_gene: TRBJ1-1; d_gene: -; abundance: -; v_gene: TRBV9
CDR3aa: CASSLGDRNTEAFF; CDR3nt: TGTGCCAGCAGCTTAGGGGACAGGAACACTGAAGCTTTCTTT; j_gene: TRBJ1-1; d_gene: TRBD1; abundance: -; v_gene: TRBV7-9
CDR3aa: CAWSVRLAGIPDTQYF; CDR3nt: TGTGCCTGGAGTGTCCGACTAGCGGGAATCCCAGATACGCAGTATTTT; j_gene: TRBJ2-3; d_gene: TRBD2; abundance: -; v_gene: TRBV30
CDR3aa: CASREASGSDEQFF; CDR3nt: TGTGCCAGTAGAGAGGCTAGCGGGAGTGATGAGCAGTTCTTC; j_gene: TRBJ2-1; d_gene: TRBD2; abundance: -; v_gene: TRBV19
CDR3aa: CASSLGGDSYEQYF; CDR3nt: TGCGCCAGCAGCCTGGGGGGGGACTCCTACGAGCAGTACTTC; j_gene: TRBJ2-7; d_gene: TRBD2; abundance: -; v_gene: TRBV5-1
CDR3aa: CASSMMEGYEQYF; CDR3nt: TGTGCCAGTAGTATGATGGAGGGCTACGAGCAGTACTTC; j_gene: TRBJ2-7; d_gene: -; abundance: -; v_gene: TRBV19
CDR3aa: CASSLQGERYYEQYF; CDR3nt: TGTGCCAGCAGCTTACAGGGGGAACGATACTACGAGCAGTACTTC; j_gene: TRBJ2-7; d_gene: TRBD1; abundance: -; v_gene: TRBV7-9
CDR3aa: CASRLGQGYNEQFF; CDR3nt: TGTGCCAGCAGACTTGGACAGGGCTACAATGAGCAGTTCTTC; j_gene: TRBJ2-1; d_gene: TRBD1; abundance: -; v_gene: TRBV7-9
CDR3aa: CASSNLNTEAFF; CDR3nt: TGTGCCAGCAGCAACTTGAACACTGAAGCTTTCTTT; j_gene: TRBJ1-1; d_gene: -; abundance: -; v_gene: TRBV7-9
CDR3aa: CASSPGTATDTQYF; CDR3nt: TGTGCCAGCAGTCCCGGGACAGCCACAGATACGCAGTATTTT; j_gene: TRBJ2-3; d_gene: TRBD1; abundance: -; v_gene: TRBV2
CDR3aa: CASSLGPPSYEQYF; CDR3nt: TGTGCCAGCAGCTTAGGGCCCCCTTCCTACGAGCAGTACTTC; j_gene: TRBJ2-7; d_gene: -; abundance: few; v_gene: TRBV7-8
CDR3aa: CASSLGTSGRSSEQYF; CDR3nt: TGCGCCAGCAGCCTAGGGACTAGCGGCAGATCCAGCGAGCAGTACTTC; j_gene: TRBJ2-7; d_gene: TRBD2; abundance: -; v_gene: TRBV5-1
CDR3aa: CASSLSTGSLSEQFF; CDR3nt: TGTGCCAGTAGTCTCTCGACAGGTTCTTTGAGTGAGCAGTTCTTC; j_gene: TRBJ2-1; d_gene: -; abundance: -; v_gene: TRBV19
CDR3aa: CASSPWTGGRGEQYF; CDR3nt: TGTGCCAGCAGCCCCTGGACAGGGGGAAGGGGCGAGCAGTACTTC; j_gene: TRBJ2-7; d_gene: TRBD1; abundance: -; v_gene: TRBV6-5
CDR3aa: CASSRGEINSPLHF; CDR3nt: TGTGCCAGTAGTAGAGGTGAGATCAATTCACCCCTCCACTTT; j_gene: TRBJ1-6; d_gene: -; abundance: -; v_gene: TRBV19
CDR3aa: CASREQGLAGELFF; CDR3nt: TGTGCCAGCAGGGAACAGGGTTTGGCCGGGGAGCTGTTTTTT; j_gene: TRBJ2-2; d_gene: -; abundance: -; v_gene: TRBV6-1
CDR3aa: CATSRDLTAYNEQFF; CDR3nt: TGTGCCACCAGCAGAGACCTGACAGCCTACAATGAGCAGTTCTTC; j_gene: TRBJ2-1; d_gene: -; abundance: -; v_gene: TRBV15